This T cell receptor beta chain came from a study of cytomegalovirus exposure and HLA in healthy donors. 13 Jbeta primers and 60 Vbeta primers were used for the PCR. Method: immunoSEQ multiplex PCR; TCRdb's copy keeps in-frame clones and lacks some. The data contain 62,000 or so clones, roughly four fifths of them singletons. Whole-study findings and limits: Reports credit the classifier with highly specific, highly sensitive diagnosis of cytomegalovirus status.

Trimming shortened V by 2 bases and J by 4 bases, and 14 bases separated the two germline ends. The CDR3 spans 16 residues. Germline values: CDR1 MGHRA, CDR2 YSYEKL. Comment on this clone: Antigen: not known.

This chain uses TRBV4-1 with TRBJ2-2; D is undetermined. The receptor was derived from a man aged 30 to 45 in good health and CMV-seronegative. Sequencing used PBMCs. The CDR3 DNA is TGCGCCAGCAGCCAATTAGATCTAATATCCACCGGGGAGCTGTTTTTT. Protein product: CASSQLDLISTGELFF.